These 10 T cell receptor beta chains were all obtained from the same sample, sequenced in a study of blood T cell repertoires in COVID-19. Sequencing used immunoSEQ multiplex PCR; TCRdb keeps in-frame clones, though not all of them. The profile covers around 99,000 clones, with roughly 83% appearing a single time and about 20% taken by the ten largest. The sequencing sample was made of peripheral blood. These receptors originate from a woman aged 55-70 years with acute or convalescent COVID-19.

The CDR3 loop reads CASSSSGEKLFF. The CDR3 DNA follows: TGTGCCAGTAGTAGCTCAGGGGAAAAACTGTTTTTT. This chain uses TRBV19 with TRBJ1-4, with D perhaps matching TRBD1 (5 bases). The germline V gene has CDR1 LNHDA and CDR2 SQIVND (reference sequence). The V end lost 4 bases, the J end lost 8 bases, and 8 bases lay between the germline ends. The CDR3 is 12 residues long.

The chain recombines TRBV10-3 with TRBJ2-1, with D possibly being TRBD1 (6 bases). Germline V gene lookup returns CDR1 ENHRY and CDR2 SYGVKD. The ends were cut back, 11 bases at V and 5 bases at J, with 10 bases in the middle. CDR3 length equals 11 residues. This CDR3 reads CAVTGNNEQFF. For the CDR3, the DNA is TGTGCCGTGACAGGCAACAATGAGCAGTTCTTC.

This clone occurred a few times. The chain combines TRBV3-1 (or the pseudogene TRBV3-2) with TRBJ2-3; 7 nucleotides line up with TRBD2. Per germline, CDR1 LGHDT and CDR2 YNNKEL (reference sequence). Trimming at V came to 4 bases and at J to 6 bases, leaving 10 bases not matched to a gene. The CDR3 covers 15 residues. CDR3 DNA sequence: TGTGCCAGCAGCCCCGGGAGGCAGGGCCCTGATACGCAGTATTTT. Its protein product is CASSPGRQGPDTQYF.

The DNA of the CDR3 is TGTGCCAGCAGCTCTCGGGGAGATACGCAGTATTTT. Its protein product is CASSSRGDTQYF. This rearrangement joins TRBV12-3 or TRBV12-4 to TRBJ2-3; D perhaps matches TRBD2 (5 bases). V dropped 6 bases and J dropped 5 bases, with 9 bases sitting between them. The length of the CDR3 is 12 residues.

Only a few counts were recorded for this clone. The genes are TRBV18 and TRBJ1-6; 8 bases agree with TRBD1. Trimming cost V 3 bases and J 15 bases; bases outside gene matches: 7. This CDR3 is 13 amino acids long. Germline assignment: CDR1 KGHSH and CDR2 LQKENI. CDR3 amino acids: CASSPSDRALLHF. The DNA of the CDR3 is TGTGCCAGCTCACCTTCGGACAGGGCTCTCCTCCACTTT. The variable domain in full, completed from reference TRBV18 and TRBJ1-6, reads NAGVMQNPRHLVRRRGQEARLRCSPMKGHSHVYWYRQLPEEGLKFMVYLQKENIIDESGMPKERFSAEFPKEGPSILRIQQVVRGDSAAYFCASSPSDRALLHFGNGTRLTVT.

The chain combines TRBV2 with TRBJ2-2; perhaps TRBD1 as D (6 bases). Germline V gene data show CDR1 as SNHLY and CDR2 as FYNNEI. V was pared by 8 bases and J by 6 bases, with 7 bases between. The CDR3 consists of 11 residues. The CDR3 DNA reads as TGTGCCAGCTACAGGGCCGGGGAGCTGTTTTTT. Its translation: CASYRAGELFF.

The V gene is TRBV29-1, the J gene TRBJ2-1, with 8 bases aligning to TRBD2. The CDR3 totals 13 residues. The germline V gene has CDR1 SQVTM and CDR2 ANQGSEA. Trimming cost V 3 bases and J 5 bases; bases outside gene matches: 3. CDR3 nucleotides: TGCAGCGTTGAGCGGGAGGCCCACAATGAGCAGTTCTTC. Translation gives CSVEREAHNEQFF.

The chain combines TRBV7-8 with TRBJ2-3; D possibly corresponds to TRBD2 (5 bases). The germline V gene has CDR1 SGHVS and CDR2 FQNEAQ. The CDR3 consists of 14 residues. The V end was cut by 3 bases, the J end by 2 bases, with 9 bases between. CDR3 sequence reads: CASSFAGVTDTQYF. The CDR3 DNA sequence: TGTGCCAGCAGCTTTGCGGGCGTCACAGATACGCAGTATTTT.

The chain uses TRBV9 and TRBJ2-7; D is perhaps TRBD1 (6 bases). The germline V and J ends were trimmed by 2 bases and 0 bases, with 18 bases remaining between them. The CDR3 totals 17 residues. Per the germline V gene, CDR1 is SGDLS and CDR2 is YYNGEE. CDR3 sequence (DNA): TGTGCCAGCAGCGTGGACCCGACAGGCTTGAGCTCCTACGAGCAGTACTTC. It is translated as CASSVDPTGLSSYEQYF.

The chain combines TRBV3-1 (or the pseudogene TRBV3-2) with TRBJ2-1; the match to TRBD2 covers 8 bases. Germline V CDR1 and CDR2: LGHDT, YNNKEL (reference sequence). V was clipped by 7 bases and J by 15 bases; unmatched bases: 11. This CDR3 spans 12 amino acids. The DNA of the CDR3 is TGTGCCAGCACCTCGACCGGGGGGGTACTGTTCTTC. Translating gives CASTSTGGVLFF.